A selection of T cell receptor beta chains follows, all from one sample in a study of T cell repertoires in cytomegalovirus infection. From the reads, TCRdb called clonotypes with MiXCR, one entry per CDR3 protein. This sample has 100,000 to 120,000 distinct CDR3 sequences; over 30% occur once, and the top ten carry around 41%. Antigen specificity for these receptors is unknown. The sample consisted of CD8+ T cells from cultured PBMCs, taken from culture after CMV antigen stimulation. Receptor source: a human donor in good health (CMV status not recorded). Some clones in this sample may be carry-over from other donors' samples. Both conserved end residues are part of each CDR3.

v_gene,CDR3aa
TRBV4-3,CASSQDAGPISYEQYF
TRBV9,CASSVQGDQYYEQYF
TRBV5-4,CASSARGKWDEQYF
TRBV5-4,CASSGMGQGAYEQYF
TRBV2,CASKAGQGGQPQHF
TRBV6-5,CASSYGGRLGHLAGNEKLFF
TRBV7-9,CASSPAGEDTQYF
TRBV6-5,CASKRLVLDEQYF
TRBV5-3,CASNLGVGNSPLHF
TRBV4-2,CASSLNRVNQPQHF
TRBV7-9,CASSLGTSIEAFF
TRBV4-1,CASSLPGVGEQYF
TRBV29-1,CSVDPFTGEYGYTF
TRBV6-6,CASSYPVNTEAFF
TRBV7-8,CASSPGQGGLGYTF
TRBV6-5,CASSYSSGGANEQFF
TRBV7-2,CASSGAGGVDGLFF
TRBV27,CASGLLWDTQYF
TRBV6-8,CASRASGIGGNQPQHF
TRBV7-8,CASSLVAGESSYNEQFF
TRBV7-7,CASSLGRGQGYEQYF
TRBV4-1,CASSQVAGDRNEQFF
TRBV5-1,CASSLDGFPQHF
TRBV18,CASSPTIPGFDEQFF
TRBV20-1,CSASGSQRARYEQYF
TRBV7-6,CASSLITLAGSNTGELFF
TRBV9,CASSVAAASYEQYF
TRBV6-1,CASSEIRDSNQPQHF
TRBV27,CASSLSQRFLSTDTQYF
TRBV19,CASSLYGTGRSTEAFF
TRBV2,CASNPWRGPRGNEQFF
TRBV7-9,CASSPLGGSSYNEQFF
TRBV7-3,CASSLTVASGYSTDTQYF
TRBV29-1,CSVTGLGIYEQYF
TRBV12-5,CASGQGYQPQHF
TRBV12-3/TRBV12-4,CASSTGTIEQYF
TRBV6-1,CASSWTANTGELFF
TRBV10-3,CAISDWASGGAGEQFF
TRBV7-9,CASSFDRGMFGYTF
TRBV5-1,CASSLGHPNQPQHF
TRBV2,CASSQTGNTLFF
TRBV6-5,CASSYSRSRSTEAFF